The T cell receptor (beta chain) under discussion was sequenced for a study of shared T cell receptors in the human thymus. The germline gives CDR1 LGHNA, CDR2 YNFKEQ. The CDR3 consists of 17 residues. Generated by immunoSEQ multiplex PCR, the TCRdb table keeps only in-frame clones and is missing some. The data show 650,000 to 950,000 clones, 70% to 90% seen once. This sample was also put to use in a study of human thymus T cells. From that second work: What appeared biased in thymic and blood repertoires was the usage of V and J genes.

The TCR comes from a girl in the first two years of life with a congenital heart defect. The J gene is TRBJ2-5, the V gene TRBV4-2; the D gene is possibly TRBD1 (5 bases). The DNA end favors TRBJ2-7, so the J call may be wrong. Source material: thymocytes. CDR3: CASSQEEPGHPPYEQYF. The CDR3, as DNA: TGTGCCAGCAGCCAAGAAGAGCCAGGGCACCCCCCCTACGAGCAGTACTTC.